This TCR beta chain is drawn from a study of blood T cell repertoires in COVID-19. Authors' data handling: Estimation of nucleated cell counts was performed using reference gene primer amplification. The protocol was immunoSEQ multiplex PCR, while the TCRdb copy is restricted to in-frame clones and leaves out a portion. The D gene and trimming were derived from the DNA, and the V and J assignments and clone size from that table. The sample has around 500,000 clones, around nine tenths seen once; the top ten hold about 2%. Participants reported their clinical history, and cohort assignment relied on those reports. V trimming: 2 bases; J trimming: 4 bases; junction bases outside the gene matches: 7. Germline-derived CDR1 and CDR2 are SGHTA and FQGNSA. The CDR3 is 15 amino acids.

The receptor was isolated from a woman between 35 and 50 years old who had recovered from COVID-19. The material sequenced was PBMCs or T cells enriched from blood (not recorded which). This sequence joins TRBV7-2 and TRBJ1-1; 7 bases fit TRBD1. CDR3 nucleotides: TGTGCCAGCAGCTTATTTTCGACAGGGACCACTGAAGCTTTCTTT. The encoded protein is CASSLFSTGTTEAFF.